The following is a T cell receptor beta chain sequence with its context. The target of this receptor is not known. No qualities accompany the bases; no much larger clone lies one base away. This record belongs to a study of T cell responses to AZD1222 COVID-19 vaccine (dated by TCRdb to the early 2020s). Describing the broader study: A total of approximately 230 trial participants underwent TCR sequencing, of whom roughly 210 received two doses of AZD1222 and about 25 received two doses of the MenACWY control vaccine. Trial participants were enrolled by age into subgroups of 18-55, 56-69 and 70-plus years, and 148, 28 and 57 TCR-sequenced participants, respectively, were included in these subgroups. Paper-wide results and their limitations: Spike-specific TCR breadth and depth rose significantly after two AZD1222 doses compared with day 0 and with MenACWY recipients. Participants were mostly white British and included more females than males, and it was suggested by the authors that clonal diversity may have been underestimated. No day 14 peak-response samples were available, so repertoires were characterized only after the peak T cell response. The 56-69-year group was small, and its depth increase did not reach significance, likely because of low power. The whole spike protein was spanned by vaccine-associated CD4 TCRs, and dominant responses were seen in regions 160-218 and 743-854. Conclusions about previously exposed vaccinees are limited, since just 5 or 6 AZD1222 recipients were seropositive for SARS-CoV-2 at baseline. Epitopes outside the regions mutated in the B.1.351 and B.1.1.7 variants were reportedly recognized by nearly half of the unique spike-specific TCRs.

The germline V gene yields MGHDK for CDR1 and SYGVNS for CDR2. The CDR3 has 13 amino acids, counting the end cysteine and phenylalanine. Only CDR3 DNA is held: 39 bases, read in frame from base 1. Trimming takes 10 bases from V and 0 bases from J, and the germline ends sit 10 bases apart. The CDR3 regions of human TCRbeta chains were analyzed by immunosequencing. The authors processed their data as follows. TCRs in the repertoires were matched against a reference library of SARS-CoV-2-specific TCRs that had been generated with the MIRA antigen-specificity platform. Breadth was defined as the fraction of unique TCRs that were SARS-CoV-2-associated. Depth was defined as the fraction of total T cells that were SARS-CoV-2-associated. Each spike-specific TCR was assigned to its reactive spike region and to a CD4 or CD8 class using the MIRA data. Log10-transformed breadth and depth values were compared by one-way ANOVA with Sidak's multiple comparisons tests. TCRdb limited this immuneACCESS table to in-frame rearrangements with V and J called. A share of clones is missing; checked studies link under half to unresolved V genes, and the rest is unexplained. V and J calls and clone size come straight from that table; D and trimming were deduced from the DNA. The sample data list about 130,000 clones, and more than 75% of these were observed just once. The leading ten clones occupy approximately 0.98% of the sample.

Explained via the paper, the time point label denotes: about 28 days (+/-7) after the second vaccine dose. Because spike-specific TCR depth and breadth did not differ between the two schedules, AZD1222 recipients who got a second dose at roughly 4 weeks were pooled with those who got a second dose at roughly 12 weeks. The vaccinee samples were drawn from two UK trials, COV001 and COV002, one of which was a single-blind randomized controlled phase 2/3 trial testing AZD1222 (ChAdOx1 nCoV-19) in healthy adults. For TCRbeta chain sequencing, PBMC samples were collected from trial participants at day 0 and at day 28 after the second dose.

Recombination joined TRBV25-1 with TRBJ2-1; 6 matching bases give a weak D call of TRBD1. The source is an adult who received the AZD1222 COVID-19 vaccine. The specimen comprised peripheral blood, sampled 28 days after the second AZD1222 dose. The nucleotide sequence is TGTGCCACCCGGGACAACTCCTACAATGAGCAGTTCTTC. The encoded protein is CATRDNSYNEQFF.